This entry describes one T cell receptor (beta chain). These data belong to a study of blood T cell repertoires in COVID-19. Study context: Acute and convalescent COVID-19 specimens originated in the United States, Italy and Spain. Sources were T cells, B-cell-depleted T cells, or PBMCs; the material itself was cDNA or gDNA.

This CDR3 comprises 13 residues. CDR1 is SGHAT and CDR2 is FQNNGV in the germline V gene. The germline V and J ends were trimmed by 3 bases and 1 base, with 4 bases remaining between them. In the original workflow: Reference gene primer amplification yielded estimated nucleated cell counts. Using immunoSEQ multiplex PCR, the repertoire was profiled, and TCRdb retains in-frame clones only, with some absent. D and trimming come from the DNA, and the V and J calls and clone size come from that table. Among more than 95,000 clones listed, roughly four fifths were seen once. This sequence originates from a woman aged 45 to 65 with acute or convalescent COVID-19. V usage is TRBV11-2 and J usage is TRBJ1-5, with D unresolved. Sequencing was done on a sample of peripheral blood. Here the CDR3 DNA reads TGTGCCAGCAGCTTCCAGAGCAATCAGCCCCAGCATTTT. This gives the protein CASSFQSNQPQHF.